This T cell receptor beta chain was identified during a study of radiotherapy plus CTLA-4 blockade in lung cancer. Study-level background: Disease control was present in 30% to 35% of patients, and objective responses in roughly 17%.

Alongside CTLA-4 blockade with ipilimumab, patients with chemo-refractory metastatic non-small-cell lung cancer received focal radiation. Generated by immunoSEQ multiplex PCR, the TCRdb table keeps only in-frame clones and is missing some. The table has some 80,000 clones, 78% seen once. Regarding this clone: The target antigen is unknown.

Study findings and constraints: Blood-borne expansion of tumor-derived TCR clones followed radiotherapy plus ipilimumab.

V lost 6 bases, J lost 1 base, and 8 bases stayed unmatched. The germline V gene has CDR1 MNHNY and CDR2 SVGAGI (reference sequence). This CDR3 is 15 amino acids long. This TCR was recovered from a human donor with non-small cell lung cancer whose response to radiotherapy plus ipilimumab could not be evaluated. Some clones in this sample may be carry-over from other donors' samples. J is TRBJ1-2 and V is TRBV6-6, with 7 nucleotides matching TRBD1. Sequencing used peripheral blood, obtained from a patient treated with radiotherapy plus ipilimumab. DNA for the CDR3: TGTGCCAGCAGCCGGACAGGAGGTATTAACTATGGCTACACCTTC. Protein: CASSRTGGINYGYTF.